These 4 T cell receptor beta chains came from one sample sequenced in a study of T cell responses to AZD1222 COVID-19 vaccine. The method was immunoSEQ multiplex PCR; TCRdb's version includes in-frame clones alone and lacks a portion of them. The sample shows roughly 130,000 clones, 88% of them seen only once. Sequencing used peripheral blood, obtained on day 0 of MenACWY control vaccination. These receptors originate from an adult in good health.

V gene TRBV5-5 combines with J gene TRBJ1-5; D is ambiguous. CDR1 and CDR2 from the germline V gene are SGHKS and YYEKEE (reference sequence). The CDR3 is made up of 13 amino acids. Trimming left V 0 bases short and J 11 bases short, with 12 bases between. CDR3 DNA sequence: TGTGCCAGCAGCTTGGCGGGTATTTCGGCCCAGCATTTT. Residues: CASSLAGISAQHF. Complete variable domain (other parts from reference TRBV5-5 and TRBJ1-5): DAGVTQSPTHLIKTRGQQVTLRCSPISGHKSVSWYQQVLGQGPQFIFQYYEKEERGRGNFPDRFSARQFPNYSSELNVNALLLGDSALYLCASSLAGISAQHFGDGTRLSIL.

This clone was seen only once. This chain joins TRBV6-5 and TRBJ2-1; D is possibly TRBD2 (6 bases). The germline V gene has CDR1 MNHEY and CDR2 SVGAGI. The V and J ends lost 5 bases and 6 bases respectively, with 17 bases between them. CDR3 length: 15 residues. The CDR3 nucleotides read TGTGCCAGCAGTATCCAGGGAGGTTTCGGCAATGAGCAGTTCTTC. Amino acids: CASSIQGGFGNEQFF.

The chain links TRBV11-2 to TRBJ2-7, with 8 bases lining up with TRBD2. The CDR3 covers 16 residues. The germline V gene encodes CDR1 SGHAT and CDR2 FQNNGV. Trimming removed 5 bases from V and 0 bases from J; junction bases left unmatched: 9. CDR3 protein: CASSLRTSSLSYEQYF. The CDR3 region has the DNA TGTGCCAGCAGCCTGAGGACTAGCTCCCTCTCCTACGAGCAGTACTTC.

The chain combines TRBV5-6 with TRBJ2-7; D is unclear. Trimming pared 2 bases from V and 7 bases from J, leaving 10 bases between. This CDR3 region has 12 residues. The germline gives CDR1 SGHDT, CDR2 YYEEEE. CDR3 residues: CASSFFSREQYF. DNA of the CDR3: TGTGCCAGCAGCTTTTTCTCGCGTGAGCAGTACTTC.